This TCR beta chain was documented in a study of control samples from healthy donors and cancer patients. Clones were sequenced by immunoSEQ multiplex PCR, and TCRdb holds only the in-frame ones, with some missing. The sample carries tens of thousands of clones, around 90% recorded once. This CDR3 spans 18 amino acids. V shed 0 bases and J shed 0 bases, with 15 bases lying between them. Germline CDR1 LGHNA, CDR2 YSLEER. This clone appeared a single time. Sequencing was done on a sample of PBMCs. The V and J genes are TRBV4-3 and TRBJ1-5, with D possibly matching TRBD1 (5 bases). The source of this sequence is a man in his sixties with head and neck cancer. The CDR3 is CASSQDRSGLYSNQPQHF. In nucleotides, the CDR3 is TGCGCCAGCAGCCAAGATAGATCGGGGCTGTATAGCAATCAGCCCCAGCATTTT.